The present TCR beta chain was sequenced within a study of regulatory T cells in long-lasting Graves disease (dated by TCRdb to the early 2020s). About the study as a whole: Antithyroid drugs had been taken for less than 3 months by newly diagnosed Graves' disease patients. A total of some 33 samples were covered by TCR sequencing, comprising around 13 persistent and roughly 20 newly diagnosed Graves' disease patients. Peripheral blood TCR sequencing and RNA sequencing compared persistent Graves' disease patients with newly diagnosed Graves' disease patients. The study took place in China and was registered as a clinical trial.

Per the germline V gene, MNHNS is the CDR1 and SASEGT is the CDR2. V and J lose 6 bases and 0 bases, and a span of 8 bases separates them. Measured from the cysteine to the phenylalanine, the CDR3 is 13 residues long. Only the CDR3 part of the read is kept: 39 bases, read in frame from the first base. The library was produced with multiplex PCR. For sequencing, an Illumina HiSeq 4000 was employed. TCR beta libraries were built with iRepertoire HTBI primers and Arm-PCR amplification of CDR3 regions. Before sequencing, the PCR products underwent gel purification. For the original study's pipeline: A total of fewer than 70 TRBV and under 15 TRBJ segments were identified across samples and were used for gene usage analysis of CDR3 amino acid clonotypes. Filtered high-quality paired reads were merged into contigs using COPE and FqMerger. BLAST was used to align contigs to IMGT TRBV, TRBD and TRBJ reference genes, with CDR3 defined following IMGT. Highly expanded clones were defined as clonotypes with a frequency above 0.1%. Shannon entropy was used to measure repertoire diversity, and the Gini coefficient was used to measure V-J evenness. A clonotype found in more than one individual was treated as public. TCRdb trimmed public reads at Q25 via fastp, called clones via MiXCR and kept in-frame beta chains. Each CDR3 protein gets just one entry, which takes the most common genes and DNA from the rows behind it. TCRdb's processing, not the authors', yielded these V and J calls. The sample profile shows some 250,000 distinct CDR3 sequences; 15% to 20% of them were found once. The top ten constitute over 20% of the sample.

This clonotype was observed a few times. It has no known antigen specificity. Base quality data are lacking; no much larger clone is found one base away. Interpreted using the paper, the time point label stands for: newly diagnosed GD, antithyroid drugs for less than 3 months. For both TCR sequencing and RNA sequencing, RNA was extracted from PBMCs in TRIzol. Graves' disease was diagnosed according to American Thyroid Association guidelines. Patients for the study were recruited at an endocrinology department in Xi'an, China. Each patient gave about 8.1 milliliters of peripheral blood, collected in an EDTA anticoagulant tube. Ficoll Paque Plus density gradient separation was used to isolate PBMCs, and no further T cell sorting was done. An Agilent 2100 Bioanalyzer and agarose gel were used to check RNA quality, while a NanoDrop 2000 measured RNA concentration. The study at large found these results: Sequencing and analysis were restricted to the TCR beta chain. A larger number of public clonotypes was shared among persistent patients (under 3,000) than among newly diagnosed patients (about 990). Because the primary lesion, thyroid tissue, could not be accessed, the study looked at peripheral blood alone. As a limitation, the authors acknowledged that the small sample size may reduce accuracy. TRBV28, TRBJ1-2 and TRBJ2-5 were preferentially used in persistent disease, while TRBV20-1 and TRBJ2-1 were favored in newly diagnosed disease. Compared with newly diagnosed patients, patients with persistent Graves' disease had lower TCR Shannon entropy and fewer highly expanded clones, which suggests clonal expansion.

The sample was peripheral blood mononuclear cells (PBMCs), taken at new diagnosis, from a patient treated with antithyroid drugs. The rearrangement joined TRBV6-1 to TRBJ1-2, with the identity of the D gene unclear. This TCR derives from a female donor with Graves disease. The sequence in DNA is TGTGCCAGCAGAGACCGAGCTAACTATGGCTACACCTTC. It is translated as CASRDRANYGYTF.